The 20 T cell receptor beta chains given below trace back to one sample, sequenced in a study of T cell responses to AZD1222 COVID-19 vaccine. The table came from immunoSEQ multiplex PCR; TCRdb's copy has only in-frame clones and leaves some out. The repertoire consists of 100,000 to 150,000 clones, with about 86% occurring once and the leading ten covering around 17%. Sequenced here: peripheral blood, sampled 28 days after the second AZD1222 dose. Source of these receptors: an adult who received the AZD1222 COVID-19 vaccine.

This clone was detected only once. This rearrangement joins TRBV4-1 to TRBJ1-1; D is possibly TRBD1 (5 bases). Trimming left V 2 bases short and J 4 bases short, with 20 bases between. The length of the CDR3 is 17 residues. In germline, CDR1 is MGHRA, CDR2 YSYEKL. CDR3 sequence (DNA): TGCGCCAGCAGCCAACCCCCCGCGTTCGGGGGGGGCACTGAAGCTTTCTTT. This gives the protein CASSQPPAFGGGTEAFF.

The genes are TRBV9 and TRBJ2-1, with 8 positions matching TRBD2. The CDR3 spans 14 residues. The J segment lost 5 bases and the V segment lost 4 bases, leaving 5 bases of the junction unmatched. From germline, CDR1 is SGDLS and CDR2 YYNGEE. The CDR3 loop is CASSLSGGNNEQFF. The DNA of the CDR3 is TGTGCCAGCAGCCTAAGCGGGGGTAACAATGAGCAGTTCTTC. The whole variable domain, filled in from reference TRBV9 and TRBJ2-1, reads DSGVTQTPKHLITATGQRVTLRCSPRSGDLSVYWYQQSLDQGLQFLIQYYNGEERAKGNILERFSAQQFPDLHSELNLSSLELGDSALYFCASSLSGGNNEQFFGPGTRLTVL.

The chain couples TRBV12-3 or TRBV12-4 to TRBJ2-7, with D tentatively TRBD2 (6 bases). V lost 6 bases, J lost 3 bases, and 12 bases lay in between. This CDR3 has 13 residues. In nucleotides, the CDR3 is TGTGCCAGCAGATTGGGGGGAAGCTACGAGCAGTACTTC. It is translated as CASRLGGSYEQYF.

The V and J genes are TRBV5-4 and TRBJ1-3, with D maybe TRBD1 (5 bases). Germline CDR1 SGHNT, CDR2 YYREEE (reference sequence). The CDR3 length is 15 residues. Deletions cut 4 bases from V and 0 bases from J, with 11 bases between. CDR3 sequence: CASSPDGGSGNTIYF. The CDR3, as DNA: TGTGCCAGCAGCCCGGATGGGGGCTCTGGAAACACCATATATTTT.

This clone was recorded once. The chain has TRBV7-3 and TRBJ1-1; D is perhaps TRBD1 (6 bases). The CDR3 loop spans 14 amino acids. The germline gives CDR1 SGHTA, CDR2 FQGTGA. The V gene lost 5 bases and the J gene lost 7 bases, with 17 bases spanning the gap. This chain's CDR3 is CASSPGPAQGEAFF. CDR3 bases: TGTGCCAGCAGCCCTGGACCCGCACAGGGTGAAGCTTTCTTT.

In its sample, this clone was seen a few times. This chain connects TRBV6-5 to TRBJ1-6; TRBD1 might be the D (6 bases). Per the germline V gene, CDR1 is MNHEY and CDR2 is SVGAGI. V was clipped by 0 bases and J by 10 bases, with 16 bases between them. This CDR3 contains 16 residues. CDR3 protein: CASSYSRGGAGSPLHF. In DNA, the CDR3 is TGTGCCAGCAGTTACTCGCGTGGGGGCGCGGGATCACCCCTCCACTTT.

The chain recombines TRBV10-3 with TRBJ2-3, with TRBD2 matching 7 bases. The trim removed 5 bases at V and 4 bases at J, leaving 6 bases unmatched. The CDR3 has 14 amino acids. Germline loops: CDR1 ENHRY, CDR2 SYGVKD. The CDR3 loop reads CAISKAGPADTQYF. CDR3 bases: TGTGCCATCAGTAAAGCGGGACCGGCAGATACGCAGTATTTT.

This chain joins TRBV3-1 (or the pseudogene TRBV3-2) and TRBJ1-1; D uncertain. Trimming removed 0 bases from V and 9 bases from J, with 11 bases in between. From germline, CDR1 is LGHDT and CDR2 YNNKEL (reference sequence). The CDR3 loop spans 13 amino acids. The CDR3 region is CASSQDPSSQAFF. The CDR3 DNA reads as TGTGCCAGCAGCCAAGATCCTAGTTCTCAAGCTTTCTTT.

V usage is TRBV27 and J usage is TRBJ1-6, with D perhaps matching TRBD1 (5 bases). CDR3 length equals 18 residues. V was trimmed by 3 bases and J by 4 bases, leaving 19 bases between them. Germline CDR1 and CDR2: MNHEY and SMNVEV (reference sequence). CDR3 nucleotides: TGTGCCAGCAGTTTCAGCCAGGGTTCAGCTGGGTATAATTCACCCCTCCACTTT. Protein product: CASSFSQGSAGYNSPLHF.

The genes are TRBV7-2 and TRBJ2-5; 7 bases are shared with TRBD2. Trimming at V came to 6 bases and at J to 1 base, leaving 5 bases not matched to a gene. Germline values: CDR1 SGHTA, CDR2 FQGNSA. The CDR3 is 14 residues long. The CDR3 loop is CASRASSGQETQYF. The CDR3 DNA reads TGTGCCAGCAGGGCGTCTAGCGGCCAAGAGACCCAGTACTTC.

This clone was recorded a few times. The chain combines TRBV10-3 with TRBJ2-1; D may be TRBD1 or TRBD2 (5 bases each). Germline CDR1 reads ENHRY; CDR2 reads SYGVKD. This CDR3 is built from 14 residues. V was trimmed by 7 bases and J by 8 bases, leaving 18 bases between them. CDR3 sequence reads: CAIKGEVNGDEQFF. The CDR3 DNA reads TGTGCCATCAAAGGGGAAGTTAACGGGGATGAGCAGTTCTTC.

This clone was detected only once. This rearrangement joins TRBV5-6 to TRBJ1-3, with a possible D match to TRBD1 (6 bases). The V gene's germline CDR1 is SGHDT and CDR2 YYEEEE. The CDR3 spans 14 residues. Trimming took 3 bases from V and 1 from J, leaving 8 bases between them. CDR3 in amino acids: CASSSTGSGNTIYF. The CDR3 DNA is TGTGCCAGCAGCTCTACAGGGTCTGGAAACACCATATATTTT.

This clone was seen only a few times. The rearrangement uses TRBV4-3 and TRBJ1-2; tentative D call: TRBD1 (6 bases). CDR1 and CDR2 from the germline V gene are LGHNA and YSLEER. V lost 0 bases and J 6 bases, leaving 14 bases between the germline ends. The CDR3 has 15 amino acids. The CDR3 nucleotides read TGCGCCAGCAGCCAAGACCCCGGGACAAGGGATGGCTACACCTTC. As protein: CASSQDPGTRDGYTF.

This rearrangement joins TRBV15 to TRBJ1-2, with unresolved D. The CDR3 extends over 12 amino acids. The germline V and J ends were trimmed by 1 base and 7 bases, with 7 bases remaining between them. Germline lookup yields CDR1 LNHNV and CDR2 YYDKDF (reference sequence). The chain's CDR3 is CATSRGAGGYTF. The CDR3 bases are TGTGCCACCAGCAGAGGGGCGGGTGGCTACACCTTC. Looking up the rest from reference TRBV15 and TRBJ1-2 gives the full variable domain: DAMVIQNPRYQVTQFGKPVTLSCSQTLNHNVMYWYQQKSSQAPKLLFHYYDKDFNNEADTPDNFQSRRPNTSFCFLDIRSPGLGDTAMYLCATSRGAGGYTFGSGTRLTVV.

The V and J genes are TRBV7-2 and TRBJ1-1; TRBD1 matches at 8 bases. The germline gives CDR1 SGHTA, CDR2 FQGNSA. V was pared by 4 bases and J by 7 bases, with 8 bases of the junction left unmatched. The CDR3 is 14 residues long. The CDR3 sequence: CASSSSQGADEAFF. CDR3 in DNA: TGTGCCAGCAGCTCGTCCCAGGGGGCGGATGAAGCTTTCTTT.

V is TRBV5-1 and J is TRBJ1-5; a possible D gene is TRBD1 (5 bases). V was shortened by 0 bases and J by 4 bases, with 11 bases between the two germline ends. The CDR3 has 15 amino acids. The germline gives CDR1 SGHRS, CDR2 YFSETQ. CDR3 in amino acids: CASSLEPGPNQPQHF. The CDR3 region has the DNA TGCGCCAGCAGCTTGGAGCCGGGGCCAAATCAGCCCCAGCATTTT.

The chain links TRBV21-1 to TRBJ2-5; whether TRBD2, the table's D call, matches the DNA was not checked. TRBV21-1 is a pseudogene segment. CDR3 length equals 17 residues. CDR3: CAFLEGASGRFQETQYF. The CDR3 DNA follows: TGTGCCTTCCTTGAGGGGGCTAGCGGGAGGTTTCAAGAGACCCAGTACTTC.

This clone was detected only once. The chain has TRBV19 and TRBJ1-2; a weak D match, TRBD1 (6 bases). The CDR3 loop spans 13 amino acids. The V and J ends lost 4 bases and 1 base respectively, with 7 bases between them. Germline V lookup: CDR1 LNHDA, CDR2 SQIVND (reference sequence). For the CDR3, the DNA is TGTGCCAGTAGTAGGGACAATAACTATGGCTACACCTTC. Translating gives CASSRDNNYGYTF.

This clone was detected only a few times. V usage is TRBV4-1 and J usage is TRBJ1-5; D unresolved. Trimming shortened V by 1 base and J by 2 bases, and 6 bases separated the two germline ends. This CDR3 is 14 amino acids long. CDR1 is MGHRA and CDR2 is YSYEKL in the germline V gene. Here the CDR3 reads CASSQGAGNQPQHF. The CDR3 nucleotides read TGCGCCAGCAGCCAAGGGGCAGGCAATCAGCCCCAGCATTTT.

The genes are TRBV14 and TRBJ1-4; 8 nucleotides agree with TRBD1. The J segment lost 6 bases and the V segment lost 6 bases, leaving 9 bases of the junction unmatched. This CDR3 has 15 residues. Germline V gene sequence: CDR1 SGHDN, CDR2 FVKESK. The CDR3 sequence: CASSPAGGRHEKLFF. CDR3 nucleotide sequence: TGTGCCAGCAGTCCCGCAGGGGGCCGTCATGAAAAACTGTTTTTT.